This entry concerns a single T cell receptor beta chain. No antigen is known for it. These data are taken from a study of cytomegalovirus exposure and HLA in healthy donors. The PCR had 60 Vbeta and 13 Jbeta primers. Profiling relied on immunoSEQ multiplex PCR, and the TCRdb table lists in-frame clones only, not all of them. In total, the table holds about 44,000 clones. Germline CDR1 MNHEY, CDR2 SMNVEV (reference sequence). Between the trimmed V and J ends, which lost 8 bases and 7 bases, there was a span of 24 bases. The CDR3 length is 15 residues. Study-level results: Rarity marked most TCR sequences, yet some public TCRs occurred in many donors. Productive status was seen about 87% or about 30% of the time for most TCR beta V segments in an earlier analysis.

This chain links TRBV27 with TRBJ2-7; D perhaps matches TRBD2 (6 bases). Sequenced input: PBMCs. The TCR sequence derives from a male donor in good health and CMV-seronegative. The CDR3 bases are TGTGCCAGCCGGGGTTGGGGCGAGGGGAGGAGTGAGCAGTACTTC. Encoded protein: CASRGWGEGRSEQYF.